This TCR beta chain emerged from a study of T cell responses to AZD1222 COVID-19 vaccine (dated by TCRdb to the early 2020s). About the investigation overall: A total of approximately 250 trial participants underwent TCR sequencing, of whom about 210 had received two doses of AZD1222 and some 25 had received two doses of the MenACWY control vaccine. Trial participants were enrolled into age subgroups of 18-55, 56-69 and 70-plus years, which contained about 150, 27 and 61 TCR-sequenced participants, respectively.

What the authors observed across the whole study: In the small 56-69-year group, the increase in depth fell short of significance, most likely because of low power. Participants were mostly white British and included more females than males, and it was suggested by the authors that clonal diversity may have been underestimated. After two AZD1222 doses, both the breadth and the depth of spike-specific TCRs were significantly higher than at day 0 and than in MenACWY recipients. Nearly half of unique spike-specific TCRs reportedly recognized epitopes outside regions mutated in the B.1.351 and B.1.1.7 variants. Because no day 14 peak-response samples were available, repertoires were characterized only after the peak T cell response. The whole spike protein was spanned by vaccine-associated CD4 TCRs, and dominant responses were seen in regions 160-218 and 743-854. Only 5 to 7 AZD1222 recipients were SARS-CoV-2 seropositive at baseline, limiting conclusions about previously exposed vaccinees.

The CDR3 regions of human TCRbeta chains were analyzed by immunosequencing. In the paper's pipeline: Repertoire TCRs were checked for matches against a reference library of SARS-CoV-2-specific TCRs that had been generated using the MIRA antigen-specificity platform. Breadth was defined as the fraction of unique TCRs that were SARS-CoV-2-associated. Depth was defined as the fraction of total T cells that were SARS-CoV-2-associated. Using the MIRA data, every spike-specific TCR was mapped to the spike region that the TCR reacted to and assigned to either a CD4 or a CD8 class. Log10-transformed breadth and depth values were compared by one-way ANOVA with Sidak's multiple comparisons tests. Held by TCRdb, this immuneACCESS table contains in-frame sequences only and omits some clones. Under half of the omission traces to an unresolved V gene where checked; the cause of the rest is unknown. Clonal size and the V and J genes are those of that table, whereas D and trimming came from the DNA. The sample table contains about 150,000 clones; only one count was recorded for roughly nine tenths of them. The ten largest clones add up to roughly 6.9% of the sample.

On this clone: The clone's antigen remains unknown. Qualities for individual bases were not recorded, and no much larger clone is one base off.

The sample's time point label is to be understood as: sample from adult after SARS-CoV-2 infection, after symptom onset. Two convalescent COVID-19 patients, sampled after symptom onset from adults with prior SARS-CoV-2 infection, were also TCR-sequenced for comparison. Measured from the cysteine to the phenylalanine, the CDR3 is 14 residues long. This entry keeps only the CDR3 DNA: 42 bases, framed from base 1. V is pared back by 3 bases and J by 5 bases, with 13 bases lying between the germline termini. According to the germline V gene, CDR1 reads MDHEN and CDR2 reads SYDVKM. The TCR comes from an adult who had recovered from COVID-19. This specimen was peripheral blood, taken after recovery from COVID-19. The receptor chain draws on TRBV28 and TRBJ1-2; TRBD1 is a weak D gene call, 6 bases matching. The DNA sequence reads TGTGCCAGCAGTTTTTCCAGGGGTTATTATGGCTACACCTTC. It encodes CASSFSRGYYGYTF.